The 23 T cell receptor beta chains reported below all come from one sample, sequenced in a study of CD8+CD57+ T cells in acquired aplastic anemia. TCR beta VDJ and CDR3 profiling used genomic DNA as template. TCRdb re-analysed the reads in MiXCR, keeping a single row per CDR3 protein. The repertoire holds roughly 150,000 distinct CDR3 sequences, with approximately 44% as singletons. The sequencing sample was made of sorted CD4+, CD8+, or CD8+CD57+ T cells (not recorded which) from PBMCs. The receptors shown here come from a human donor in good health.

The gene calls are TRBV7-9 and TRBJ2-5; no clear D. CDR3 length: 13 amino acids. Germline V gives CDR1 SEHNR, CDR2 FQNEAQ (reference sequence). V was pared by 4 bases and J by 4 bases, with 10 bases between. DNA of the CDR3: TGTGCCAGCAGCTCTCTGGGTGGAGAGACCCAGTACTTC. It translates to CASSSLGGETQYF.

This clonotype has ten or more counts. The chain employs TRBV19 and TRBJ2-7; D possibly corresponds to TRBD2 (6 bases). The germline V and J ends were trimmed by 4 bases and 3 bases, with 19 bases remaining between them. CDR1 and CDR2 from the germline V gene are LNHDA and SQIVND (reference sequence). This CDR3 spans 16 amino acids. CDR3 loop: CASSTPPGGVIYEQYF. For the CDR3, the DNA is TGTGCCAGTAGTACCCCCCCCGGGGGAGTTATCTACGAGCAGTACTTC.

Ten or more counts support this clonotype. V gene TRBV6-1 combines with J gene TRBJ2-5; 11 bases align to TRBD2. V shed 10 bases, J shed 5 bases, and the junction held 9 bases outside the gene matches. This CDR3 has 14 residues. The germline V gene has CDR1 MNHNS and CDR2 SASEGT. In nucleotides, the CDR3 is TGTGCCACCCGACGGGCTAGCGGGGGGGAGACCCAGTACTTC. This translates into CATRRASGGETQYF.

The chain uses TRBV12-3 or TRBV12-4 and TRBJ2-3; maybe TRBD2 (6 bases). The CDR3 spans 15 residues. With 5 bases removed from V and 3 bases from J, the gap between germline ends came to 15 bases. Written as DNA, the CDR3 is TGTGCCAGCAGTCTACCCGGGACTTCGACAGATACGCAGTATTTT. Its protein product is CASSLPGTSTDTQYF.

The rearrangement links TRBV25-1 to TRBJ1-5; a possible D gene is TRBD1 (5 bases). Trimming pared 1 base from V and 2 bases from J, leaving 9 bases between. In germline, CDR1 is MGHDK, CDR2 SYGVNS. The CDR3 sequence is 15 residues long. The CDR3 protein is CASSEWGSGNQPQHF. The DNA of the CDR3 is TGTGCCAGCAGTGAATGGGGCAGCGGCAATCAGCCCCAGCATTTT.

This clonotype was seen many times. The CDR3 nucleotides read TGTGCTAGTGGCCGGGGGACAGACATTAACTATGGCTACACCTTC. Residues: CASGRGTDINYGYTF. The genes are TRBV12-5 and TRBJ1-2; 7 bases align to TRBD1. This CDR3 spans 15 amino acids. V lost 6 bases to trimming and J lost 1 base; unmatched junction nucleotides: 8. CDR1 LGHNT and CDR2 FRNRAP come from the germline V gene.

V is TRBV6-1 and J is TRBJ2-3, with a possible D match to TRBD2 (6 bases). The V end lost 6 bases, the J end lost 4 bases, and 14 bases lay between the germline ends. The CDR3 has 14 residues. Germline loops: CDR1 MNHNS, CDR2 SASEGT. The CDR3 coding sequence is TGTGCCAGCAGCGGAGGGACTTTTCCAGATACGCAGTATTTT. As protein: CASSGGTFPDTQYF.

This clonotype was seen repeatedly, ten times or more. This chain uses TRBV11-2 with TRBJ2-1; the D gene is possibly TRBD1 (5 bases). The V gene's germline CDR1 is SGHAT and CDR2 FQNNGV. V was trimmed by 0 bases and J by 6 bases, leaving 12 bases between them. The CDR3 loop spans 15 amino acids. CDR3 nucleotides: TGTGCCAGCAGCTTAGATCGGACATCCAGCAATGAGCAGTTCTTC. Encoded protein: CASSLDRTSSNEQFF.

The chain recombines TRBV6-5 with TRBJ1-5, with TRBD1 matching over 7 bases. J was trimmed by 0 bases and V by 2 bases; bases with no gene match: 4. CDR3 length equals 16 residues. CDR1 MNHEY and CDR2 SVGAGI come from the germline V gene. The CDR3 here is CASSYGTAYSNQPQHF. DNA for the CDR3: TGTGCCAGCAGTTACGGGACAGCATATAGCAATCAGCCCCAGCATTTT.

The chain is built from TRBV7-8 and TRBJ2-1, with a weak D call TRBD2 (5 bases). There are 16 residues in the CDR3. CDR1 is SGHVS, CDR2 FQNEAQ, per germline. V was trimmed by 5 bases and J by 7 bases, leaving 21 bases between them. The CDR3 sequence: CASSQISDPSGNEQFF. DNA for the CDR3: TGTGCCAGCAGCCAAATCAGCGACCCCTCGGGGAATGAGCAGTTCTTC.

This clonotype was seen many times. J is TRBJ1-3 and V is TRBV7-2; D not certain. Between the trimmed V and J ends, which lost 8 bases and 0 bases, there was a span of 8 bases. CDR3 length equals 13 residues. Germline CDR1 reads SGHTA; CDR2 reads FQGNSA. The CDR3 DNA sequence: TGTGCCAGCTCGGCCTTCTCTGGAAACACCATATATTTT. Protein product: CASSAFSGNTIYF.

This clonotype was recorded once. This rearrangement joins TRBV29-1 to TRBJ2-1; D remains unclear. V was cut by 1 base and J by 2 bases, with 6 bases left in between. CDR3 length equals 13 residues. Germline V CDR1 and CDR2: SQVTM, ANQGSEA. The CDR3 nucleotides are TGCAGCGTTGAAGGGGGAACCTACAATGAGCAGTTCTTC. Encoded protein: CSVEGGTYNEQFF.

This clonotype was detected a few times. The chain carries TRBV19 and TRBJ1-1; D gene uncertain. Germline CDR1 reads LNHDA; CDR2 reads SQIVND (reference sequence). The V gene lost 8 bases and the J gene lost 6 bases, with 10 bases spanning the gap. This CDR3 is 11 amino acids long. The CDR3 DNA reads as TGTGCCAGTGGATTATACCCTGAAGCTTTCTTT. Its protein product is CASGLYPEAFF.

The rearrangement uses TRBV2 and TRBJ2-5, with 7 positions matching TRBD1. Trimming at V came to 4 bases and at J to 4 bases, leaving 0 bases not matched to a gene. The CDR3 consists of 12 residues. Germline CDR1 and CDR2: SNHLY and FYNNEI. This chain's CDR3 is CASSAGGETQYF. The CDR3 DNA reads TGTGCCAGCAGTGCAGGGGGAGAGACCCAGTACTTC.

This chain links TRBV11-1 with TRBJ1-1; D may be TRBD1 (6 bases). The germline CDR1 and CDR2 sequences are SGHAT and FQDESV (reference sequence). The CDR3 covers 14 residues. Trimming cost V 3 bases and J 4 bases, with 12 bases left between them. The CDR3 nucleotides are TGTGCCAGCAGCTTGGGGGCCATGAGCACTGAAGCTTTCTTT. Protein product: CASSLGAMSTEAFF.

The J gene is TRBJ2-5, the V gene TRBV24-1; 9 bases align to TRBD2. This CDR3 contains 15 residues. Losses at the gene ends were 4 bases for V and 5 bases for J; bases not matched to a gene: 7. Germline-derived CDR1 and CDR2 are KGHDR and SFDVKD. CDR3 nucleotides: TGTGCCACCAGTGACAGCGGGACTAGCCGGGAGACCCAGTACTTC. Translation gives CATSDSGTSRETQYF.

The genes are TRBV2 and TRBJ2-1; D call uncertain. This CDR3 is 13 amino acids long. Germline CDR1 reads SNHLY; CDR2 reads FYNNEI. The V and J ends lost 3 bases and 6 bases respectively, with 9 bases between them. The CDR3 loop is CASSDDQINEQFF. As DNA, the CDR3 is TGTGCCAGCAGTGACGATCAGATCAATGAGCAGTTCTTC.

V usage is TRBV5-1 and J usage is TRBJ2-5; the match to TRBD1 covers 9 bases. In germline, CDR1 is SGHRS, CDR2 YFSETQ. This CDR3 comprises 12 residues. The junction had 0 bases not matched to a gene; V was cut back by 5 bases and J by 4 bases. CDR3 nucleotide sequence: TGCGCCAGCAGGGACAGGGGAGAGACCCAGTACTTC. This translates into CASRDRGETQYF.

At least ten counts were recorded for this clonotype. V usage is TRBV24-1 and J usage is TRBJ2-3; possibly TRBD2 for D (5 bases). Germline V gene sequence: CDR1 KGHDR, CDR2 SFDVKD. V was clipped by 1 base and J by 2 bases, with 15 bases between them. The CDR3 covers 17 residues. CDR3 nucleotides: TGTGCCACCAGTGATTTTGGTGGGAGTGATCACACAGATACGCAGTATTTT. Translation gives CATSDFGGSDHTDTQYF.

J is TRBJ1-6 and V is TRBV12-3 or TRBV12-4; D perhaps matches TRBD1 (6 bases). Trimming took 6 bases from V and 9 from J, leaving 15 bases between them. CDR3 length: 14 amino acids. The CDR3 protein is CASSNGGGSSPLHF. As DNA, the CDR3 is TGTGCCAGCAGCAACGGGGGCGGGAGTTCACCCCTCCACTTT.

This clonotype was seen at least ten times. The chain is built from TRBV4-1 and TRBJ1-5; possibly TRBD1 for D (6 bases). The CDR3 consists of 15 residues. Trimming took off 1 base at V and 6 bases at J, with 13 bases between the two ends. Germline CDR1 reads MGHRA; CDR2 reads YSYEKL. The CDR3 nucleotides read TGCGCCAGCAGCCAAGTATCAGGGGCAGGTCAGCCCCAGCATTTT. Protein sequence: CASSQVSGAGQPQHF.

The V and J genes are TRBV12-3 or TRBV12-4 and TRBJ1-2; TRBD1 matches 11 bases. There are 14 residues in the CDR3. After removal of 6 bases from V and 7 bases from J, the junction contained 7 bases not matched to a gene. CDR3 bases: TGTGCCAGCAGAACGTCCGGGACAGGGGGTGGCTACACCTTC. Translating gives CASRTSGTGGGYTF.

This clonotype was observed a single time. DNA of the CDR3: TGTGCCATCAGTGAGCTGGGCAGTGTTTCTGGCTACACCTTC. It specifies CAISELGSVSGYTF. The J gene is TRBJ1-2, the V gene TRBV10-3, with unresolved D. Trimming left V 2 bases short and J 7 bases short, with 14 bases between. CDR1 is ENHRY, CDR2 SYGVKD, per germline. This CDR3 has 14 residues.